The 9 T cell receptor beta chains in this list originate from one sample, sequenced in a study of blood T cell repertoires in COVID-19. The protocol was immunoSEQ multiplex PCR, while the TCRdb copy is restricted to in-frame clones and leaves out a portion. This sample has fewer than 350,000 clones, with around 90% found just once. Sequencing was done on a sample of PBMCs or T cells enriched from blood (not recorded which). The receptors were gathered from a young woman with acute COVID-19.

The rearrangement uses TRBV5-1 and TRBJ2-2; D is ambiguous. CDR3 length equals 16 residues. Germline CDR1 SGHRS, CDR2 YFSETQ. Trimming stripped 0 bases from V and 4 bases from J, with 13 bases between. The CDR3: CASSLGSLPGTGELFF. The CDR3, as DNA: TGCGCCAGCAGCTTGGGAAGTCTACCGGGCACCGGGGAGCTGTTTTTT.

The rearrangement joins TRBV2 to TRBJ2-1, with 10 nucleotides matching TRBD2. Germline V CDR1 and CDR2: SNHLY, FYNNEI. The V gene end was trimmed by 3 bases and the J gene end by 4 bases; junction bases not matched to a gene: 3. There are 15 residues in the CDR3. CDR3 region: CASSDLAGAYNEQFF. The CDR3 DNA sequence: TGTGCCAGCAGTGATCTAGCGGGAGCATACAATGAGCAGTTCTTC.

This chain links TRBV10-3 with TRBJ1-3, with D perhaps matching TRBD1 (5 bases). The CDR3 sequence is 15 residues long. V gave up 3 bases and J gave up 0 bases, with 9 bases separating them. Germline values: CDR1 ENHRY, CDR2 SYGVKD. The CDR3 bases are TGTGCCATCAGTGATACGGACACCTCTGGAAACACCATATATTTT. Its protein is CAISDTDTSGNTIYF.

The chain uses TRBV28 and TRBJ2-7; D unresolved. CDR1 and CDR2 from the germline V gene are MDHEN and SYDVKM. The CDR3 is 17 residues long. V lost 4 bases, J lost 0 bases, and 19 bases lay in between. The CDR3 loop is CASSSSDWPLVSYEQYF. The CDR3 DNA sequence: TGTGCCAGCAGTTCCTCCGATTGGCCGCTGGTCTCCTACGAGCAGTACTTC.

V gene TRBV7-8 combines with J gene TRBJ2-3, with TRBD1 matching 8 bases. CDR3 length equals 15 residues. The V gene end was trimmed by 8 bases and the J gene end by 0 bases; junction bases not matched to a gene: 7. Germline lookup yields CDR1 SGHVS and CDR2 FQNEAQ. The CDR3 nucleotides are TGTGCCAGCTCTGGGACAGGAGCTAGCACAGATACGCAGTATTTT. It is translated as CASSGTGASTDTQYF.

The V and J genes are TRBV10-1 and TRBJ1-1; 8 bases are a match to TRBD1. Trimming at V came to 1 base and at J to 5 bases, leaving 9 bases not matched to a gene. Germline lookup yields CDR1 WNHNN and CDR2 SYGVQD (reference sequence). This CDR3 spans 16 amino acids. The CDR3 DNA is TGCGCCAGCAGTGAGTTTCAGACAGGGGCGGGGACTGAAGCTTTCTTT. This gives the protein CASSEFQTGAGTEAFF.

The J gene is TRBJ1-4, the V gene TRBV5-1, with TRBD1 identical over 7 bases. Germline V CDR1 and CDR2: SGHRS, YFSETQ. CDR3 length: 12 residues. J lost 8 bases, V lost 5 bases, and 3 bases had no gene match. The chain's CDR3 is CASRSRGEKLFF. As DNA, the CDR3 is TGCGCCAGCAGAAGCAGGGGGGAAAAACTGTTTTTT.

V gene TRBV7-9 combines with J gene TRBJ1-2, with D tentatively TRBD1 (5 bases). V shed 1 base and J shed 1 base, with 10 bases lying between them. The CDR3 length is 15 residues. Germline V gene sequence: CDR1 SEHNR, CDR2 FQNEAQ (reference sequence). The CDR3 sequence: CASSLVTGFNYGYTF. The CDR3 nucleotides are TGTGCCAGCAGCTTAGTCACAGGTTTTAACTATGGCTACACCTTC.

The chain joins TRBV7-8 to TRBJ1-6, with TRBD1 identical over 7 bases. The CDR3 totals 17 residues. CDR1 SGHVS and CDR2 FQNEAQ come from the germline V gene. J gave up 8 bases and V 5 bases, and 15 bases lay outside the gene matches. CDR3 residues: CASSRDREGKEDSPLHF. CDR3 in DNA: TGTGCCAGCAGCCGAGACAGGGAGGGCAAGGAGGATTCACCCCTCCACTTT.